The rows below give T cell receptor beta chains drawn from one sample of a study of blood T cell repertoires in COVID-19. Clones were read by immunoSEQ multiplex PCR, and TCRdb kept only the in-frame ones, dropping some. The sample comprises some 200,000 clones, 70% to 85% of which are singletons, and 6% to 8% rests with the top ten. Sequences were obtained from peripheral blood. The receptors were gathered from a human donor with acute or convalescent COVID-19. The donor label of this sample is uncertain. Both conserved end residues are part of each CDR3. D genes are given only for firm matches. Part of the rows lack a size; the others show once, few, many or a class for expanded clones.

TRBD2 19 TRBJ2-6 . TRBV18 TGTGCCAGCTCACCGGTAGGACTAGCGGGAGTCTCTGGGGCCAACGTCCTGACTTTC CASSPVGLAGVSGANVLTF
TRBD1 13 TRBJ2-1 . TRBV3-1/TRBV3-2 TGTGCCAGCAGCCAAGTGAAGGGGGCAAAGCAGTTCTTC CASSQVKGAKQFF
TRBD2 16 TRBJ2-3 . TRBV28 TGTGCCAGCAGTTTACTAGGGGCGGGAGAAACAGATACGCAGTATTTT CASSLLGAGETDTQYF
TRBD2 17 TRBJ2-7 . TRBV10-3 TGTGCCATCAGTGGGTCTAGAGCGGGAGATTCCCCCTACGAGCAGTACTTC CAISGSRAGDSPYEQYF
TRBD1 11 TRBJ1-2 . TRBV29-1 TGCAGCGTGGACAGGGGGTATGGCTACACCTTC CSVDRGYGYTF
TRBD1 15 TRBJ1-6 . TRBV27 TGTGCCAGCAGACTACAAGACAGGGTGAATTCACCCCTCCACTTT CASRLQDRVNSPLHF
TRBD1 14 TRBJ1-2 few TRBV25-1 TGTGCCAGCAGTGCAAACAGGGGAGTCCATGGCTACACCTTC CASSANRGVHGYTF
. 16 TRBJ2-3 . TRBV11-1 TGTGCCAGCAGCTTAGCGCGGGCGGGACGCACAGATACGCAGTATTTT CASSLARAGRTDTQYF
. 15 TRBJ1-6 . TRBV5-6 TGTGCCAGCAGCTTCCGGTCCCGAGGAGGTTCACCCCTCCACTTT CASSFRSRGGSPLHF
. 15 TRBJ1-1 . TRBV7-9 TGTGCCAGCAGCTTAGTCCCGGTCATGAACACTGAAGCTTTCTTT CASSLVPVMNTEAFF
TRBD1 15 TRBJ2-7 . TRBV7-9 TGTGCCAGCAGCTCCGACAGGGGCAACTCCTACGAGCAGTACTTC CASSSDRGNSYEQYF
TRBD1 14 TRBJ1-4 . TRBV27 TGTGCCAGCGGACGACAGGGGACTAATCAAAAACTGTTTTTT CASGRQGTNQKLFF
. 14 TRBJ2-5 . TRBV6-6 TGTGCCAGCAGTCGACCGGGAGATCAGGAGACCCAGTACTTC CASSRPGDQETQYF
. 14 TRBJ2-5 . TRBV5-1 TGCGCCAGCACGAGACAGGAACCGCAAGAGACCCAGTACTTC CASTRQEPQETQYF
TRBD1 15 TRBJ2-3 few TRBV6-5 TGTGCCAGCAGTCGGACGGGACAGGGACGGGATACGCAGTATTTT CASSRTGQGRDTQYF